Below, 8 T cell receptor beta chains from the same sample are listed, as sequenced in a study of Graves' ophthalmopathy and Graves' hyperthyroidism. Beta-chain TCR CDR3 regions were amplified from RNA transcripts. After a first-round RT-PCR with HTBI primers, a second-round multiplex PCR was run. TCRdb re-derived calls from the multiplex PCR reads in MiXCR, one entry per CDR3 protein. Found here are about 740,000 distinct CDR3 sequences, roughly two fifths of them singletons; the top ten hold 40% to 45%. Sequencing was performed on peripheral blood. Receptors originate from an adult man with Graves' ophthalmopathy.

This chain joins TRBV5-4 and TRBJ1-6, with a possible D match to TRBD1 (5 bases). Per the germline V gene, CDR1 is SGHNT and CDR2 is YYREEE (reference sequence). Trimming took off 0 bases at V and 7 bases at J, with 11 bases between the two ends. CDR3 length equals 15 residues. Here the CDR3 reads CASSLAGGKNSPLHF. CDR3 bases: TGTGCCAGCAGCTTGGCCGGGGGAAAGAATTCACCCCTCCACTTT.

The rearrangement joins TRBV2 to TRBJ2-3; a weak D match, TRBD1 (6 bases). Between the trimmed V and J ends, which lost 9 bases and 4 bases, there was a span of 20 bases. This CDR3 contains 15 residues. Looked up from germline, CDR1 is SNHLY and CDR2 is FYNNEI. As DNA, the CDR3 is TGTGCCAGTAGCAGGGGACACCCGAGGGCAGATACGCAGTATTTT. Amino acids: CASSRGHPRADTQYF.

The chain carries TRBV9 and TRBJ2-7, with D perhaps being TRBD1 or TRBD2 (5 bases each). Germline loops: CDR1 SGDLS, CDR2 YYNGEE. V dropped 3 bases and J dropped 2 bases, with 9 bases sitting between them. CDR3 size: 13 residues. As DNA, the CDR3 is TGTGCCAGCAGCGACGGGACCCCCTACGAGCAGTACTTC. It specifies CASSDGTPYEQYF.

With respect to this clonotype: Just one base apart from a much larger clone, this may be a read error. This rearrangement joins TRBV20-1 to TRBJ1-2; D gene uncertain. The CDR3 spans 15 residues. Germline CDR1 and CDR2: DFQATT and SNEGSKA (reference sequence). V was shortened by 7 bases and J by 6 bases, with 24 bases between the two germline ends. CDR3 residues: CSVQTQRSREDGYTF. The CDR3 nucleotides are TGCAGTGTCCAGACACAACGGTCAAGGGAGGATGGCTACACCTTC.

V gene TRBV7-2 combines with J gene TRBJ2-4; 7 bases align to TRBD1. CDR1 SGHTA and CDR2 FQGNSA come from the germline V gene. Germline trimming cut 4 bases from V and 9 bases from J; bases unmatched to any gene: 3. The CDR3 is 12 amino acids. DNA of the CDR3: TGTGCCAGCAGCTGGACAGGCACCATTCAGTACTTC. This sequence encodes CASSWTGTIQYF. The variable domain in full, with the rest retrieved from reference TRBV7-2 and TRBJ2-4, is GAGVSQSPSNKVTEKGKDVELRCDPISGHTALYWYRQSLGQGLEFLIYFQGNSAPDKSGLPSDRFSAERTGGSVSTLTIQRTQQEDSAVYLCASSWTGTIQYFGAGTRLSVL.

In this sample, this clonotype turned up a few times. The V and J genes are TRBV12-3 or TRBV12-4 and TRBJ1-5; 8 bases align to TRBD1. J gave up 7 bases and V 6 bases, and 8 bases lay outside the gene matches. This CDR3 region has 14 residues. CDR3 DNA sequence: TGTGCCAGCAGAGATGGACAGGGTGGGCAGCCCCAGCATTTT. Translated, it gives CASRDGQGGQPQHF.

CDR3 region: CASSRDGTSGRAQETQYF. CDR3 nucleotides: TGTGCCAGCAGCCGAGACGGGACTAGCGGGAGGGCCCAGGAGACCCAGTACTTC. The chain recombines TRBV7-9 with TRBJ2-5; 16 bases align to TRBD2. The CDR3 runs to 18 residues. From germline, CDR1 is SEHNR and CDR2 FQNEAQ (reference sequence). V lost 5 bases, J lost 5 bases, and 11 bases stayed unmatched.

This clonotype showed up many times. V gene TRBV2 combines with J gene TRBJ2-5; 10 bases match TRBD2. CDR1 is SNHLY, CDR2 FYNNEI, per germline. V lost 10 bases and J lost 5; bases outside the gene matches: 7. CDR3 length equals 13 residues. As DNA, the CDR3 is TGTGCCACCTTAGCGGGAGGAAAGGAGACCCAGTACTTC. It encodes CATLAGGKETQYF.